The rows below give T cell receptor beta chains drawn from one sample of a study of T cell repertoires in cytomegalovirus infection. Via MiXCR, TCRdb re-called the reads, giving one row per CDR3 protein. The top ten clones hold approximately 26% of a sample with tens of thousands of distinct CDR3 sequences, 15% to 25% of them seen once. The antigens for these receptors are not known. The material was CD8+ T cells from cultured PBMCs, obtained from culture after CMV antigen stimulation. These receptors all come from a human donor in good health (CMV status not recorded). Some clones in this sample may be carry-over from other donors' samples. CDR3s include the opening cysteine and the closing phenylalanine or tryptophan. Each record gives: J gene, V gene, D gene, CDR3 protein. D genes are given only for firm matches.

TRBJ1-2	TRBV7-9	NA	CASSLAPVAWGYTF
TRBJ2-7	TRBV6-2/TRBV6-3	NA	CASKWGLAATYEQYF
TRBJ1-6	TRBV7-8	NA	CASSLDGRDGYSPLHF
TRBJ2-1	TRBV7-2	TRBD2	CASSQSSGTYNEQFF
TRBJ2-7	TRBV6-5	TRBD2	CASSYAPPAGGYEQYF
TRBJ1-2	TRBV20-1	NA	CSARDPKEGNLRYGYTF
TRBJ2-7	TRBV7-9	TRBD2	CASSPGTGGPSFRYEQYF
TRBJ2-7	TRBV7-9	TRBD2	CASSAPGLASYEQYF
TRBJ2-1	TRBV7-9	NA	CASSRRTGNDEQFF
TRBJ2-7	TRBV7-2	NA	CASSFGGAPYEQYF
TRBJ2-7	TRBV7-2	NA	CASSLKTGLGSYEQYF
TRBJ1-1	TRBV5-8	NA	CASSSGQTNTEAFF
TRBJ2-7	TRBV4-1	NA	CASSHRTDEQYF
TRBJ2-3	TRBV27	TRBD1	CASRQGSVFSDTQYF
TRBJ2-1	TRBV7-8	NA	CASRTVYNEQFF
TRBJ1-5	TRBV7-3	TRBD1	CASSLTGGEQPQHF
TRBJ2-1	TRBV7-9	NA	CASSFLETPYNEQFF
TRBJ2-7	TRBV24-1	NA	CATSSSTEHEQYF
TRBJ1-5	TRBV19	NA	CASSHLVLGVQPQHF
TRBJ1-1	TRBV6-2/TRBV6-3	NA	CASSYGRTEAFF
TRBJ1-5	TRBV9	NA	CASSEYGSGNQPQHF
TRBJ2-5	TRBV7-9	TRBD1	CASSSPTGGIGETQYF
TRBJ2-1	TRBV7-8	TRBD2	CASSDRDSTSGRAMFF
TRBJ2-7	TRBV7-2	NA	CASSKSGEWEQYF
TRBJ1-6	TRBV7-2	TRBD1	CASSQSGQYNSPLHF
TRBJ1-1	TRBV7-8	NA	CASSLAGRFAEAFF
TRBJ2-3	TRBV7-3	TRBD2	CASSLTSGFSDTQYF
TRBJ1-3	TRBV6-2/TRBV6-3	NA	CASRPDGSSGNTIYF
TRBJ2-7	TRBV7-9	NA	CASSHPGRPTYEQYF
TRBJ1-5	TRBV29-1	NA	CSVDSGEGDQPQHF
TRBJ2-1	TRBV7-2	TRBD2	CASSLTSGRAREQFF
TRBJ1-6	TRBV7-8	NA	CASSPSGSYNSPLHF
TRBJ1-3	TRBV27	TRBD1	CASSLYRGLGNTIYF
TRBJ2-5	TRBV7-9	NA	CASSFTGKETQYF
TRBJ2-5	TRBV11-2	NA	CASSFKYQETQYF
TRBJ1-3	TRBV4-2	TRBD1	CASSQRTGDGNTIYF
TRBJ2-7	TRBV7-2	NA	CASRKAPGDEQYF
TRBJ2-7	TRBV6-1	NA	CASSELAEWGYEQYF
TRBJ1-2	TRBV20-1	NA	CSARPTGSYGYTF
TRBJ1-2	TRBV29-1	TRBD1	CSAGTGENYGYTF
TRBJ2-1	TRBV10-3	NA	CAISESVKWNEQFF
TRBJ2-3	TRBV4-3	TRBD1	CASSQQNRDSFTDTQYF
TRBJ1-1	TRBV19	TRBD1	CASSTLDRADTEAFF
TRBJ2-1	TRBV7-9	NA	CASRGAQGVQFF
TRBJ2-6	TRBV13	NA	CASSGRGANSGANVLTF
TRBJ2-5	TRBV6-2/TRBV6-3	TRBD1	CASRQGWQETQYF
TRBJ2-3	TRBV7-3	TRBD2	CASSSAGGPADTQYF
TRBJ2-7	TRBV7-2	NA	CASSYLSSPYEQYF
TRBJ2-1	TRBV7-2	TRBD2	CASTFRTSANNEQFF
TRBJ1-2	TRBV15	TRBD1	CATSTRDRVNYGYTF
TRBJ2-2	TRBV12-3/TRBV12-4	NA	CASSPRTYTGELFF
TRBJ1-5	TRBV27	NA	CASSFWYGNQPQHF
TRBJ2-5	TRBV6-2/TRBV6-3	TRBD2	CASSYSATSGRAGETQYF
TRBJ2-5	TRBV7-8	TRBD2	CASRTGTSGRRGETQYF
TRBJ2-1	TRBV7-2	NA	CASSLGLPNEQFF